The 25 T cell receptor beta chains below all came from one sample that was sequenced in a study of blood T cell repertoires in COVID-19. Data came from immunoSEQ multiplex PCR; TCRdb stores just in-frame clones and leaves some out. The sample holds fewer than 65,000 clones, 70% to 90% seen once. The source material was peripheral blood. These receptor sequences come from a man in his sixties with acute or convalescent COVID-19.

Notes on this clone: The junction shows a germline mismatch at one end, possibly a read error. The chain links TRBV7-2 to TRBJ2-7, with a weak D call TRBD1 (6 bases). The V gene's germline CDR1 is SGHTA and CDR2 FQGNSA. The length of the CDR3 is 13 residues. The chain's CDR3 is CASSLAKDGTPEF. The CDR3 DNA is TGTGCCAGCAGCTTAGCGAAGGATGGGACACCGGAGTTC.

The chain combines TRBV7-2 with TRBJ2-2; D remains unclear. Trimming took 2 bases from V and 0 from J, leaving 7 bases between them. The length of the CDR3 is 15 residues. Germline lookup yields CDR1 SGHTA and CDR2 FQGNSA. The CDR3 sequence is CASSLLTTNTGELFF. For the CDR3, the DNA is TGTGCCAGCAGCTTATTGACAACGAACACCGGGGAGCTGTTTTTT.

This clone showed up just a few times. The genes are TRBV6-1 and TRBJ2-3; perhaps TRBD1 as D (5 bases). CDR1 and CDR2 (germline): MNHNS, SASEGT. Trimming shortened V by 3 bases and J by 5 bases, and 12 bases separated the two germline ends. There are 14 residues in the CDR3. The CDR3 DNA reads TGTGCCAGCAGTGAGGTCAGGGCCGGAGATACGCAGTATTTT. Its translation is CASSEVRAGDTQYF.

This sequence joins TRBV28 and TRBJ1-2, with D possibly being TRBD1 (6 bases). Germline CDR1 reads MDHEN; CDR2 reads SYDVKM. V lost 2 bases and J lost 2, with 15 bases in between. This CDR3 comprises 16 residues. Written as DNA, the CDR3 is TGTGCCAGCAGTTTAGAGGGGGTTGTCAGGAACTATGGCTACACCTTC. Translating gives CASSLEGVVRNYGYTF.

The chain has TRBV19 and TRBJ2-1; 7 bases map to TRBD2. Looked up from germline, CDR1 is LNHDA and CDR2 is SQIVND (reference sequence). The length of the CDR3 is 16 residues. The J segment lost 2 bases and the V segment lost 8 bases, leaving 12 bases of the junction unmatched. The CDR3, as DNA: TGTGCCAGTCGCGGCACCCTAGCGGCTACCTACAATGAGCAGTTCTTC. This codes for CASRGTLAATYNEQFF.

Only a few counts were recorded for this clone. The chain's CDR3 is CASRGQGRTYNSPLHF. The CDR3 region has the DNA TGTGCCAGCAGGGGACAGGGAAGGACCTATAATTCACCCCTCCACTTT. The chain combines TRBV4-2 with TRBJ1-6, with 9 bases lining up with TRBD1. The CDR3 consists of 16 residues. Germline V gene lookup returns CDR1 LGHNA and CDR2 YNFKEQ. The V segment lost 6 bases and the J segment 2 bases; nucleotides outside the gene matches: 5.

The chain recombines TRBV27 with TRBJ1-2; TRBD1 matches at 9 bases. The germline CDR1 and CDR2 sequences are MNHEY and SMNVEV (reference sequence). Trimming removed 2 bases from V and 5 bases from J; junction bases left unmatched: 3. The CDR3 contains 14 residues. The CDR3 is CASSLGQGRYGYTF. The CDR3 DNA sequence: TGTGCCAGCAGTTTAGGACAGGGGAGGTATGGCTACACCTTC.

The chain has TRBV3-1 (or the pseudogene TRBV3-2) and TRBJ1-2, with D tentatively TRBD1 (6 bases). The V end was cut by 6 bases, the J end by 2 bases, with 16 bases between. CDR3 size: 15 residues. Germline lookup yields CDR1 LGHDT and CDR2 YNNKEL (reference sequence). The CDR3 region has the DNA TGTGCCAGCAGACCCACGGGGGGGGCGAACTATGGCTACACCTTC. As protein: CASRPTGGANYGYTF.

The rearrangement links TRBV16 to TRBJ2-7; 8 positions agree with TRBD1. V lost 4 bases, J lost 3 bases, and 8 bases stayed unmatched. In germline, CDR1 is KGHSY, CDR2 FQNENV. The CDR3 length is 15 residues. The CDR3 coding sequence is TGTGCCAGCAGCCCGAAACCTGACAGGGGCTACGAGCAGTACTTC. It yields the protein CASSPKPDRGYEQYF.

The CDR3 nucleotides read TGTGCCAGCAGCCAAGATTCAGGGGCCCCTGAAGCTTTCTTT. Amino acid sequence: CASSQDSGAPEAFF. The gene calls are TRBV4-2 and TRBJ1-1; D is possibly TRBD1 (6 bases). CDR1 and CDR2 (germline): LGHNA, YNFKEQ. V dropped 0 bases and J dropped 6 bases, with 11 bases sitting between them. The CDR3 has 14 amino acids.

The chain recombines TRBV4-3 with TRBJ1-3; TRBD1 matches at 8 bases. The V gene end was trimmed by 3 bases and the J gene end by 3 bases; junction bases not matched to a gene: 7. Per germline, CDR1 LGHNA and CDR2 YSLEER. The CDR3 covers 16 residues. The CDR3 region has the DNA TGCGCCAGCAGCCAGGATATTACAGGGGGTGGAAACACCATATATTTT. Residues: CASSQDITGGGNTIYF.

The DNA for the CDR3 is TGTGCCAGCAGTTACCTCGGGACAGTTAACACCGGGGAGCTGTTTTTT. Translating gives CASSYLGTVNTGELFF. The gene calls are TRBV6-5 and TRBJ2-2; 7 bases map to TRBD1. The ends lost 2 bases at V and 2 bases at J; junction bases unmatched: 5. The germline V gene has CDR1 MNHEY and CDR2 SVGAGI. The CDR3 runs to 16 residues.

The CDR3 sequence is CASSEGTAYSGNTIYF. The CDR3 DNA reads TGTGCCAGCAGTGAGGGGACAGCTTACTCTGGAAACACCATATATTTT. The chain has TRBV2 and TRBJ1-3, with 7 bases aligning to TRBD1. The CDR3 loop spans 16 amino acids. V lost 3 bases, J lost 0 bases, and 5 bases stayed unmatched. Germline V lookup: CDR1 SNHLY, CDR2 FYNNEI.

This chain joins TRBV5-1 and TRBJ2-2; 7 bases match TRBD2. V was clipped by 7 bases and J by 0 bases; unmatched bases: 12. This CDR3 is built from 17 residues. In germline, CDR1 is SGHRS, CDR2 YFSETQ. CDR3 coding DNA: TGCGCCAGCGCTGGGGGGGTGATGGCTGCGAACACCGGGGAGCTGTTTTTT. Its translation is CASAGGVMAANTGELFF. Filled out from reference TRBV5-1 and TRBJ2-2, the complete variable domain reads KAGVTQTPRYLIKTRGQQVTLSCSPISGHRSVSWYQQTPGQGLQFLFEYFSETQRNKGNFPGRFSGRQFSNSRSEMNVSTLELGDSALYLCASAGGVMAANTGELFFGEGSRLTVL.

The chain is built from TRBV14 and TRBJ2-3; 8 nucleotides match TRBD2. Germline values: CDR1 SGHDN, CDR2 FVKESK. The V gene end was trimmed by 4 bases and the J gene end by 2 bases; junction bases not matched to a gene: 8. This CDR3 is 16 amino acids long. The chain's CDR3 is CASSPPGLVPTDTQYF. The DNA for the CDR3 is TGTGCCAGCAGCCCCCCGGGACTAGTCCCCACAGATACGCAGTATTTT.

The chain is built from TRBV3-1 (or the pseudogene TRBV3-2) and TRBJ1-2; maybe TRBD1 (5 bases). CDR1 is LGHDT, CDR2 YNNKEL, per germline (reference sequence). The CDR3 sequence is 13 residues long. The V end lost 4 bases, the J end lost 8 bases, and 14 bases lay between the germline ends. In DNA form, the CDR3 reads TGTGCCAGCAGCCTGACAGTAGCTGGAGGCTACACCTTC. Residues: CASSLTVAGGYTF.

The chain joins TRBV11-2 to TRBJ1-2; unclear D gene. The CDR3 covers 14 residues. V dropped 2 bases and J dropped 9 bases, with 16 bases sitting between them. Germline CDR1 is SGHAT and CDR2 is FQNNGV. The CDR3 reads CASSLNLRGDRYTF. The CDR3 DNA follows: TGTGCCAGCAGCTTAAATTTAAGAGGTGATCGCTACACCTTC.

The CDR3 protein is CASSGVGQRGFGEKLFF. CDR3 in DNA: TGTGCCAGCAGTGGGGTCGGACAGCGAGGGTTCGGTGAAAAACTGTTTTTT. This rearrangement joins TRBV6-1 to TRBJ1-4, with D maybe TRBD1 (6 bases). The germline V gene has CDR1 MNHNS and CDR2 SASEGT. Deletions cut 4 bases from V and 7 bases from J, with 22 bases between. The CDR3 totals 17 residues.

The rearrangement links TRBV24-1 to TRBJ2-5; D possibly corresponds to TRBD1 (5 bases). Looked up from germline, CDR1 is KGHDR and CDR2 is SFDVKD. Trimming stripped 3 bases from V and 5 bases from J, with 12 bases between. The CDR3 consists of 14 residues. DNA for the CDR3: TGTGCCACCAGTGATCCATCCAGGGCCGAGACCCAGTACTTC. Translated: CATSDPSRAETQYF.

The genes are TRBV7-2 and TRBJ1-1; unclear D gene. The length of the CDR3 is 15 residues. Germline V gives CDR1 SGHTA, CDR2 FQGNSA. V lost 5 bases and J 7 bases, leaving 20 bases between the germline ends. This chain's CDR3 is CASSPEPGVTYEAFF. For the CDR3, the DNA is TGTGCCAGCAGCCCAGAGCCCGGGGTGACCTATGAAGCTTTCTTT.

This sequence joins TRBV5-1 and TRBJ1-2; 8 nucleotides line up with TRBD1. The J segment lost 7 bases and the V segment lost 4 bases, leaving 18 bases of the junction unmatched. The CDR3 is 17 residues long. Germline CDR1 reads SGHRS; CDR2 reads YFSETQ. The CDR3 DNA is TGCGCCAGCAGCCCAGCCACAGGGGGGGGGCCTCGGAGTGGCTACACCTTC. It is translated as CASSPATGGGPRSGYTF.

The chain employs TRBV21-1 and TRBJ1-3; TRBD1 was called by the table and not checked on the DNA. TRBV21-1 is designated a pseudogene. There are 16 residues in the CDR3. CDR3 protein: CASSAYRADAGNTIYF. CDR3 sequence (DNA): TGTGCCAGCAGCGCCTACAGGGCAGATGCTGGAAACACCATATATTTT.

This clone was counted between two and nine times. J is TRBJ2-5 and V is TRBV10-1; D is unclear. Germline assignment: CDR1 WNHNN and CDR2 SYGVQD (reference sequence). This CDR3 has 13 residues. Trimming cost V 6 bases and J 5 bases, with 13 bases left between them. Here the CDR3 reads CASSAGTGETQYF. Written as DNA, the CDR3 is TGCGCCAGCAGCGCCGGAACCGGGGAGACCCAGTACTTC.

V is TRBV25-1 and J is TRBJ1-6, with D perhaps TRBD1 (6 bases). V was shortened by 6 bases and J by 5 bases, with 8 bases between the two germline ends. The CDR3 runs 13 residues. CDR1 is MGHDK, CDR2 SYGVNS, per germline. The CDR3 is CASSGQHNSPLHF. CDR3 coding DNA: TGTGCCAGCAGCGGACAGCATAATTCACCCCTCCACTTT.

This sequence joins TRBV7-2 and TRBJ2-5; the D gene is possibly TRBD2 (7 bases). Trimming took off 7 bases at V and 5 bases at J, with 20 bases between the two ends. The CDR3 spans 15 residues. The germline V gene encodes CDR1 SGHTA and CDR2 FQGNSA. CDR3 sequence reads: CASNHKKGGGETQYF. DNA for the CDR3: TGTGCCAGCAACCATAAGAAGGGGGGAGGGGAGACCCAGTACTTC.